The clone carrying this T cell receptor beta chain was picked up many times. Its antigen is not known. The entry originates in a study of CD8 T cells in ankylosing spondylitis. Notes on the study in general: A motif in TCR beta, a set of under 10 highly homologous variants, appeared characteristic of ankylosing spondylitis blood.

Via MiXCR, TCRdb re-called the 5' RACE reads, giving one row per CDR3 protein. Of more than 250,000 distinct CDR3 sequences in the sample, 11% were seen once. The TCR comes from a female donor with ankylosing spondylitis or in good health (not recorded which). The sample comprised blood, either unsorted or a sorted T cell fraction (not recorded which).

The CDR3 loop reads CASSFRQGQTQYF. CDR3 in DNA: TGTGCCAGCAGTTTCAGACAGGGTCAGACCCAGTACTTC. The genes are TRBV12-3 or TRBV12-4 and TRBJ2-5; 7 nucleotides match TRBD1. The CDR3 covers 13 residues. After removal of 3 bases from V and 6 bases from J, the junction contained 4 bases not matched to a gene.